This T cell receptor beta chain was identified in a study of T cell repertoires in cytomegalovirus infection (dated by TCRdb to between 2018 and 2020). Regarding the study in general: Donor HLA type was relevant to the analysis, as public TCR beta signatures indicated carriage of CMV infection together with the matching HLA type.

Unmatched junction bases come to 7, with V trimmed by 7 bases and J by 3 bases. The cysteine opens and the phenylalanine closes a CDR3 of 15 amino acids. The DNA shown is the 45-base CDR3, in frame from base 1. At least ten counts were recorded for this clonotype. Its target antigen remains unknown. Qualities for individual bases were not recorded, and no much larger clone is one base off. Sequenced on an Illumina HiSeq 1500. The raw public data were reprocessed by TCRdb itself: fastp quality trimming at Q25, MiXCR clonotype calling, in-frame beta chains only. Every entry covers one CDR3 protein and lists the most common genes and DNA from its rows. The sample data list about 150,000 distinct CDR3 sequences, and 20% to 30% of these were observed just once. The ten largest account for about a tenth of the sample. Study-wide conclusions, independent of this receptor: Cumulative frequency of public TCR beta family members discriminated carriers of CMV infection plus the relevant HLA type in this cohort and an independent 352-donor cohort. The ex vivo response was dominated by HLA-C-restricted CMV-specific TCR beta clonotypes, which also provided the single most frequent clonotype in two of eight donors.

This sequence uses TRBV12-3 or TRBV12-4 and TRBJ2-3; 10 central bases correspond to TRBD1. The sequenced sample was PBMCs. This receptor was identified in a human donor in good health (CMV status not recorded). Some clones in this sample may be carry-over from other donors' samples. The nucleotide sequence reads TGTGCCAGCACCTTTTGGGGACAGGGGACAGATACGCAGTATTTT. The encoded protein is CASTFWGQGTDTQYF.